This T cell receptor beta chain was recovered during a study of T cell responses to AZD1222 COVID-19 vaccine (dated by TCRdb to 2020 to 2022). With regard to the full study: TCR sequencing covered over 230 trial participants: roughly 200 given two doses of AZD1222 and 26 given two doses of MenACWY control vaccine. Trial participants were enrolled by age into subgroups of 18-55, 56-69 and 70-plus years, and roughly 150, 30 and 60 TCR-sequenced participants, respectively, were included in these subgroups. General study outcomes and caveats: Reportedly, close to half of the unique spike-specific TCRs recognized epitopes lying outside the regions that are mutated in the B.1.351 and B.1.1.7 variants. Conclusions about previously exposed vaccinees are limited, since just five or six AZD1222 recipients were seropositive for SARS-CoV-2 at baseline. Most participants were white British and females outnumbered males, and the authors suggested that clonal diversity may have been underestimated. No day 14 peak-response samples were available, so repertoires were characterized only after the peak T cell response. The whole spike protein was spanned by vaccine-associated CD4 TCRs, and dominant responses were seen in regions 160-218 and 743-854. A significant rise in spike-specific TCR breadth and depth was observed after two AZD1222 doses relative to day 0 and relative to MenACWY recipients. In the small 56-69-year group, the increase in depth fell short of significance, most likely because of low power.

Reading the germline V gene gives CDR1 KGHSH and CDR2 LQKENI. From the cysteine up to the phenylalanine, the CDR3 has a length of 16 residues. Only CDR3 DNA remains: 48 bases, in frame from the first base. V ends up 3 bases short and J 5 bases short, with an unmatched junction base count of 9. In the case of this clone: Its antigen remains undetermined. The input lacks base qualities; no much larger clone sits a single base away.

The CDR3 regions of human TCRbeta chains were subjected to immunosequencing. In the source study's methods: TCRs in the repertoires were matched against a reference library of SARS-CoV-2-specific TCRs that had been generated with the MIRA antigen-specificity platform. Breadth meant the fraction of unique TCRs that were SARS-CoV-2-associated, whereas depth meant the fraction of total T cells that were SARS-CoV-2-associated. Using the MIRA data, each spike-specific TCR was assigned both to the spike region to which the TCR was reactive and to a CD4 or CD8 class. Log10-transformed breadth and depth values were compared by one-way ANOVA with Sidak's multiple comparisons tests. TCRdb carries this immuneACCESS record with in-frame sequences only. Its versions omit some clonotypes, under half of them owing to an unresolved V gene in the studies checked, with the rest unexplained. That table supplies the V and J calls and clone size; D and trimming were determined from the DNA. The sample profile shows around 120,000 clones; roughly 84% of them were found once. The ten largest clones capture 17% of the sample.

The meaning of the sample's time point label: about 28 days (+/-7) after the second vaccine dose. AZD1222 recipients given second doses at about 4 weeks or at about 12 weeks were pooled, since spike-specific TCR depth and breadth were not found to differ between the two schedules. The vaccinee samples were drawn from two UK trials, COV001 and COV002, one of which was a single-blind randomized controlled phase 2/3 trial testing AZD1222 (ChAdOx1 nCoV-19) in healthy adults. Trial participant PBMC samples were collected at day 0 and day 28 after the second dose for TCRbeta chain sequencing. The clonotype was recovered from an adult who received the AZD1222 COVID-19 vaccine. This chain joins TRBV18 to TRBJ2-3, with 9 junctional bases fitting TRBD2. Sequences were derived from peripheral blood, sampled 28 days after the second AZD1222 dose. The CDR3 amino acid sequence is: CASSPPVAGVVDTQYF. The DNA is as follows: TGTGCCAGCTCACCGCCGGTAGCGGGAGTCGTAGATACGCAGTATTTT.